These T cell receptor beta chains were read from a single sample in a study of T cell responses to AZD1222 COVID-19 vaccine. The repertoire was sequenced with immunoSEQ multiplex PCR; TCRdb's copy has only in-frame clones and lacks some. The data contain over 150,000 clones, 92% of them singletons. The source material was peripheral blood, sampled on day 0 of AZD1222 vaccination. The receptors were gathered from an adult in good health. CDR3s include the opening cysteine and the closing phenylalanine or tryptophan. The D gene is left open where the match is weak. The size of a clone is reported for some rows only, either as once, few or many, or as a class for expanded clones.

J gene: TRBJ2-7
V gene: TRBV12-3/TRBV12-4
clone size: NA
D gene: NA
CDR3 protein: CASSLGAAYEQYF
CDR3 DNA: TGTGCCAGCAGTTTAGGAGCAGCCTACGAGCAGTACTTC

J gene: TRBJ2-1
V gene: TRBV3-1/TRBV3-2
clone size: NA
D gene: NA
CDR3 protein: CASSPFNDKYNEQFF
CDR3 DNA: TGTGCCAGCAGCCCGTTTAATGATAAGTACAATGAGCAGTTCTTC

J gene: TRBJ1-4
V gene: TRBV28
clone size: NA
D gene: NA
CDR3 protein: CASSTKLQGTTNEKLFF
CDR3 DNA: TGTGCCAGCAGTACTAAACTGCAGGGGACGACTAATGAAAAACTGTTTTTT

J gene: TRBJ2-2
V gene: TRBV19
clone size: NA
D gene: NA
CDR3 protein: CASSIGARELFF
CDR3 DNA: TGTGCCAGTAGTATCGGAGCTCGGGAGCTGTTTTTT

J gene: TRBJ2-1
V gene: TRBV12-5
clone size: NA
D gene: NA
CDR3 protein: CASGLAQPGDRGYNEQFF
CDR3 DNA: TGTGCTAGTGGTTTGGCCCAGCCCGGGGATAGGGGCTACAATGAGCAGTTCTTC

J gene: TRBJ1-6
V gene: TRBV19
clone size: NA
D gene: NA
CDR3 protein: CASSIGFSPLHF
CDR3 DNA: TGTGCCAGTAGTATTGGGTTTTCACCCCTCCACTTT

J gene: TRBJ1-2
V gene: TRBV7-8
clone size: NA
D gene: NA
CDR3 protein: CASSPTAGEGSNYGYTF
CDR3 DNA: TGTGCCAGCAGCCCTACTGCAGGAGAGGGGTCGAACTATGGCTACACCTTC

J gene: TRBJ1-1
V gene: TRBV11-2
clone size: NA
D gene: NA
CDR3 protein: CASSSNTANTEAFF
CDR3 DNA: TGTGCCAGCAGCTCTAATACAGCGAACACTGAAGCTTTCTTT

J gene: TRBJ1-5
V gene: TRBV19
clone size: NA
D gene: NA
CDR3 protein: CASAEGNSNQPQHF
CDR3 DNA: TGTGCCAGCGCCGAGGGGAATAGCAATCAGCCCCAGCATTTT

J gene: TRBJ2-2
V gene: TRBV2
clone size: NA
D gene: TRBD1
CDR3 protein: CASSEDRTNTGELFF
CDR3 DNA: TGTGCCAGCAGTGAGGACAGGACCAACACCGGGGAGCTGTTTTTT

J gene: TRBJ2-1
V gene: TRBV25-1
clone size: NA
D gene: TRBD2
CDR3 protein: CASSESPGTSGAYNEQFF
CDR3 DNA: TGTGCCAGCAGTGAGAGCCCCGGGACTAGCGGGGCCTACAATGAGCAGTTCTTC

J gene: TRBJ2-7
V gene: TRBV19
clone size: NA
D gene: TRBD1
CDR3 protein: CASSLLGQGAYEQYF
CDR3 DNA: TGTGCCAGTAGTTTACTCGGACAGGGGGCGTACGAGCAGTACTTC

J gene: TRBJ1-5
V gene: TRBV19
clone size: NA
D gene: NA
CDR3 protein: CASSFPGQPQHF
CDR3 DNA: TGTGCCAGTAGTTTCCCTGGTCAGCCCCAGCATTTT

J gene: TRBJ1-5
V gene: TRBV10-3
clone size: once
D gene: TRBD1
CDR3 protein: CAIRDRGSQPQHF
CDR3 DNA: TGTGCCATCAGAGACAGGGGTTCTCAGCCCCAGCATTTT

J gene: TRBJ1-5
V gene: TRBV23-1
clone size: NA
D gene: NA
CDR3 protein: CASSQLPPVGRGYSNQPQHF
CDR3 DNA: TGCGCCAGCAGTCAACTCCCGCCTGTTGGCAGGGGCTATAGCAATCAGCCCCAGCATTTT

J gene: TRBJ1-1
V gene: TRBV19
clone size: NA
D gene: NA
CDR3 protein: CASSMTVMNTEAFF
CDR3 DNA: TGTGCCAGTAGTATGACAGTAATGAACACTGAAGCTTTCTTT

J gene: TRBJ1-1
V gene: TRBV27
clone size: NA
D gene: NA
CDR3 protein: CASSPPMNTEAFF
CDR3 DNA: TGTGCCAGCAGCCCTCCCATGAACACTGAAGCTTTCTTT

J gene: TRBJ2-1
V gene: TRBV24-1
clone size: NA
D gene: NA
CDR3 protein: CATSDFGGNNEQFF
CDR3 DNA: TGTGCCACCAGTGATTTCGGAGGGAACAATGAGCAGTTCTTC

J gene: TRBJ2-3
V gene: TRBV9
clone size: NA
D gene: TRBD2
CDR3 protein: CASRAGAGTDTQYF
CDR3 DNA: TGTGCCAGCAGGGCGGGAGCTGGCACAGATACGCAGTATTTT

J gene: TRBJ1-6
V gene: TRBV23-1
clone size: NA
D gene: NA
CDR3 protein: CASSDSSPLHF
CDR3 DNA: TGCGCCAGCAGTGACAGTTCACCCCTCCACTTT

J gene: TRBJ2-2
V gene: TRBV28
clone size: NA
D gene: NA
CDR3 protein: CASSLNRLGTTGELFF
CDR3 DNA: TGTGCCAGCAGTTTAAACAGGCTGGGGACCACCGGGGAGCTGTTTTTT

J gene: TRBJ2-3
V gene: TRBV11-2
clone size: NA
D gene: NA
CDR3 protein: CASRGRRDSLGTQYF
CDR3 DNA: TGTGCCAGCAGAGGGCGGCGGGACTCCCTAGGTACGCAGTATTTT

J gene: TRBJ1-1
V gene: TRBV28
clone size: NA
D gene: NA
CDR3 protein: CASRLGNEAFF
CDR3 DNA: TGTGCCAGCAGGTTGGGGAATGAAGCTTTCTTT

J gene: TRBJ1-6
V gene: TRBV25-1
clone size: NA
D gene: NA
CDR3 protein: CASSGLSGTGNSPLHF
CDR3 DNA: TGTGCCAGCAGTGGATTATCCGGGACGGGGAATTCACCCCTCCACTTT

J gene: TRBJ2-5
V gene: TRBV5-1
clone size: NA
D gene: TRBD1
CDR3 protein: CASSGTGSEWETQYF
CDR3 DNA: TGCGCCAGCAGCGGGACAGGCTCCGAGTGGGAGACCCAGTACTTC

J gene: TRBJ2-3
V gene: TRBV30
clone size: NA
D gene: NA
CDR3 protein: CAWSDGGQNTDTQYF
CDR3 DNA: TGTGCCTGGAGTGACGGAGGCCAGAACACAGATACGCAGTATTTT

J gene: TRBJ2-3
V gene: TRBV7-9
clone size: NA
D gene: TRBD2
CDR3 protein: CASSLALGGRDTQYF
CDR3 DNA: TGTGCCAGCAGCTTAGCTCTGGGGGGGAGAGATACGCAGTATTTT

J gene: TRBJ1-1
V gene: TRBV15
clone size: NA
D gene: NA
CDR3 protein: CATSNGIGTEAFF
CDR3 DNA: TGTGCCACCAGCAATGGAATTGGGACTGAAGCTTTCTTT

J gene: TRBJ1-6
V gene: TRBV27
clone size: NA
D gene: TRBD1
CDR3 protein: CATTLRGTNSPLHF
CDR3 DNA: TGTGCCACCACCCTCAGGGGGACCAATTCACCCCTCCACTTT

J gene: TRBJ1-6
V gene: TRBV5-1
clone size: NA
D gene: TRBD1
CDR3 protein: CASSLATGGLRNNSPLHF
CDR3 DNA: TGCGCCAGCAGCTTGGCGACAGGGGGCCTAAGGAATAATTCACCCCTCCACTTT

J gene: TRBJ1-2
V gene: TRBV3-1/TRBV3-2
clone size: NA
D gene: NA
CDR3 protein: CASSQGPGAYYGYTF
CDR3 DNA: TGTGCCAGCAGCCAAGGACCGGGGGCTTACTATGGCTACACCTTC

J gene: TRBJ1-6
V gene: TRBV28
clone size: NA
D gene: NA
CDR3 protein: CASLGQWPGSPLHF
CDR3 DNA: TGTGCCAGTCTGGGGCAGTGGCCCGGTTCACCCCTCCACTTT

J gene: TRBJ2-7
V gene: TRBV7-2
clone size: NA
D gene: NA
CDR3 protein: CASSSRQVSYEQYF
CDR3 DNA: TGTGCCAGCAGCTCAAGACAGGTCTCCTACGAGCAGTACTTC

J gene: TRBJ1-2
V gene: TRBV14
clone size: NA
D gene: NA
CDR3 protein: CASSQSRISGYTF
CDR3 DNA: TGTGCCAGCAGCCAGTCTAGGATCTCCGGCTACACCTTC

J gene: TRBJ2-3
V gene: TRBV5-1
clone size: NA
D gene: NA
CDR3 protein: CASSFFGGRTDTQYF
CDR3 DNA: TGCGCCAGCAGCTTTTTCGGAGGGAGGACAGATACGCAGTATTTT

J gene: TRBJ2-7
V gene: TRBV3-1/TRBV3-2
clone size: NA
D gene: TRBD2
CDR3 protein: CASSLSGASYEQYF
CDR3 DNA: TGTGCCAGCAGCCTTAGCGGGGCTTCCTACGAGCAGTACTTC

J gene: TRBJ2-5
V gene: TRBV6-5
clone size: NA
D gene: NA
CDR3 protein: CASLRTQGLRETQYF
CDR3 DNA: TGTGCCAGCCTTCGTACACAGGGCCTGAGGGAGACCCAGTACTTC

J gene: TRBJ1-2
V gene: TRBV5-8
clone size: NA
D gene: NA
CDR3 protein: CASSLVNMAGGYTF
CDR3 DNA: TGTGCCAGCAGCTTGGTGAACATGGCGGGCGGCTACACCTTC

J gene: TRBJ1-6
V gene: TRBV27
clone size: NA
D gene: NA
CDR3 protein: CASSLPGGNSPLHF
CDR3 DNA: TGTGCCAGCAGTTTACCTGGGGGGAATTCACCCCTCCACTTT

J gene: TRBJ1-3
V gene: TRBV7-2
clone size: once
D gene: TRBD1
CDR3 protein: CASSPDTGAGNTIYF
CDR3 DNA: TGTGCCAGCAGCCCGGACACAGGGGCTGGAAACACCATATATTTT

J gene: TRBJ2-3
V gene: TRBV5-1
clone size: once
D gene: NA
CDR3 protein: CASSLGWTAREGTDTQYF
CDR3 DNA: TGCGCCAGCAGCTTAGGATGGACAGCGAGAGAGGGCACAGATACGCAGTATTTT

J gene: TRBJ2-1
V gene: TRBV6-2/TRBV6-3
clone size: NA
D gene: NA
CDR3 protein: CASSYGGGYNEQFF
CDR3 DNA: TGTGCCAGCAGTTACGGGGGCGGTTACAATGAGCAGTTCTTC

J gene: TRBJ1-2
V gene: TRBV6-1
clone size: NA
D gene: NA
CDR3 protein: CASSEGAQIYGYTF
CDR3 DNA: TGTGCCAGCAGTGAAGGTGCTCAGATTTATGGCTACACCTTC

J gene: TRBJ1-1
V gene: TRBV19
clone size: NA
D gene: TRBD1
CDR3 protein: CASSSGTVEAFF
CDR3 DNA: TGTGCCAGTAGTTCCGGGACAGTGGAAGCTTTCTTT

J gene: TRBJ1-6
V gene: TRBV30
clone size: NA
D gene: NA
CDR3 protein: CAGGRYNSPLHF
CDR3 DNA: TGTGCCGGAGGGAGGTATAATTCACCCCTCCACTTT

J gene: TRBJ1-1
V gene: TRBV27
clone size: NA
D gene: NA
CDR3 protein: CASTSGVGGTEAFF
CDR3 DNA: TGTGCCAGTACCTCAGGGGTGGGGGGCACTGAAGCTTTCTTT

J gene: TRBJ2-5
V gene: TRBV5-8
clone size: NA
D gene: NA
CDR3 protein: CATGLYGLQETQYF
CDR3 DNA: TGTGCCACCGGATTATACGGCCTCCAAGAGACCCAGTACTTC

J gene: TRBJ1-2
V gene: TRBV28
clone size: NA
D gene: NA
CDR3 protein: CASSWSLGGYTF
CDR3 DNA: TGTGCCAGCAGTTGGTCTTTAGGAGGCTACACCTTC

J gene: TRBJ1-4
V gene: TRBV19
clone size: NA
D gene: TRBD1
CDR3 protein: CASSIGQGTEKLFF
CDR3 DNA: TGTGCCAGTAGTATAGGACAGGGTACCGAAAAACTGTTTTTT

J gene: TRBJ2-2
V gene: TRBV10-3
clone size: NA
D gene: NA
CDR3 protein: CAISESAAMTGELFF
CDR3 DNA: TGTGCCATCAGTGAGTCGGCTGCGATGACCGGGGAGCTGTTTTTT

J gene: TRBJ2-5
V gene: TRBV12-3/TRBV12-4
clone size: NA
D gene: NA
CDR3 protein: CASRTGAETQYF
CDR3 DNA: TGTGCCAGCAGGACGGGAGCAGAGACCCAGTACTTC

J gene: TRBJ1-2
V gene: TRBV5-4
clone size: NA
D gene: NA
CDR3 protein: CASSLSGNINYGYTF
CDR3 DNA: TGTGCCAGCAGCTTGTCCGGCAATATTAACTATGGCTACACCTTC

J gene: TRBJ1-5
V gene: TRBV6-6
clone size: NA
D gene: NA
CDR3 protein: CASSYPRGASNQPQHF
CDR3 DNA: TGTGCCAGCAGTTACCCCAGGGGAGCTAGCAATCAGCCCCAGCATTTT